A selection of T cell receptor beta chains follows, all from one sample in a study of T-cell memory formation after mild COVID-19. TCRdb reprocessed the 5' RACE reads with MiXCR, giving one entry per CDR3 protein. The data hold just over 400,000 distinct CDR3 sequences, with more than 20% observed a single time. The material sequenced was PBMCs or a T cell subset sorted from them (not recorded which). The receptor set was obtained from an adult woman who had mild COVID-19 (a few samples of this study predate the infection). Cell type and time point are not known. Each CDR3 is given without its conserved first and last residue. The order of the fields is CDR3 length, J gene, V gene, D gene, CDR3 protein. A D gene is named only where the DNA matches it firmly.

>13|TRBJ2-5|TRBV6-2/TRBV6-3|.
ASRRSTYPGETQY
>11|TRBJ2-3|TRBV18|.
ASSKTRLDTQY
>14|TRBJ2-2|TRBV2|TRBD1
ASRPPAGGVTGELF
>10|TRBJ1-1|TRBV29-1|.
SVRDGDTEAF
>15|TRBJ1-5|TRBV4-1|.
ASSQEMGPGGNQPQH
>10|TRBJ2-7|TRBV3-1|.
ASSQFTYEQY
>12|TRBJ2-7|TRBV6-5|.
ASSYSSLPYEQY
>13|TRBJ1-5|TRBV24-1|.
ATSDSGRNNQPQH
>9|TRBJ2-5|TRBV10-3|.
AISDLETQY
>13|TRBJ2-3|TRBV4-1|.
ASNNPGRAGDTQY
>12|TRBJ2-3|TRBV24-1|TRBD2
ATSRGAGPDTQY
>14|TRBJ2-2|TRBV5-1|.
ASSYRGAPNTGELF
>12|TRBJ2-7|TRBV7-2|TRBD1
ASSLPGTDYEQY
>11|TRBJ1-2|TRBV20-1|.
SARDVRVYGYT
>12|TRBJ2-7|TRBV19|TRBD1
ASSIPGQNYEQY
>18|TRBJ2-1|TRBV6-1|TRBD2
ASADPGTSGRALSYNEQF
>13|TRBJ2-7|TRBV20-1|.
SARGGDANPYEQY
>13|TRBJ1-3|TRBV5-1|.
ASSLEGIDGNTIY
>14|TRBJ2-3|TRBV27|.
ASSLSFGSSGDTQY
>10|TRBJ2-5|TRBV29-1|.
SVEVLKETQY
>12|TRBJ1-1|TRBV12-3/TRBV12-4|.
ASSFSGVNTEAF
>16|TRBJ1-1|TRBV11-3|TRBD1
ASSLGRPGQGMNTEAF